The clone carrying this T cell receptor (beta chain) was found a few times. Amplification yielded TCR beta CDR3 regions, with RNA transcripts as the source. During a first-round RT-PCR of the TCR CDR3, the HTBI primer set was used. Via MiXCR, TCRdb re-called the multiplex PCR reads, giving one row per CDR3 protein. The data contain about 400,000 distinct CDR3 sequences, about 14% of them singletons. CDR3 length: 12 amino acids. V lost 4 bases and J 5 bases, leaving 7 bases between the germline ends. Germline CDR1 SGHRS, CDR2 YFSETQ. The sample comes from a study of T cells in Graves' hyperthyroidism and ophthalmopathy.

Sequenced input: blood. The rearrangement uses TRBV5-1 and TRBJ2-1; no firm D call. The source of this sequence is a man aged 18 to 30 with Graves' ophthalmopathy. The CDR3 loop is CASSERNNEQFF. CDR3 coding DNA: TGCGCCAGCAGCGAAAGAAACAATGAGCAGTTCTTC.